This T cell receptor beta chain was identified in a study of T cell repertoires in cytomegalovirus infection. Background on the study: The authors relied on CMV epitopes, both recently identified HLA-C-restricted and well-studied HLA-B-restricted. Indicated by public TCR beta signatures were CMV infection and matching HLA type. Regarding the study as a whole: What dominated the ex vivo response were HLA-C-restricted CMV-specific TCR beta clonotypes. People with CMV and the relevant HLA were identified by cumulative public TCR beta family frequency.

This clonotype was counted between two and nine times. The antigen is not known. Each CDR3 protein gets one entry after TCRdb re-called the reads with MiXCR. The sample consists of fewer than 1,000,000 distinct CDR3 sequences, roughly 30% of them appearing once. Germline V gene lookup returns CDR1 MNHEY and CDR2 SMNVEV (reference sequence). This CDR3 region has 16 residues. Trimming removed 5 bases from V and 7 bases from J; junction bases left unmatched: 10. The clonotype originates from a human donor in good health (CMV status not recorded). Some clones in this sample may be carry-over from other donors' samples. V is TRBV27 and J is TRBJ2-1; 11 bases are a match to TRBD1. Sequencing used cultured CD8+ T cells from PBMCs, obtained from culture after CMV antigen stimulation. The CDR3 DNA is TGTGCCAGCAGTATTCTCGGGACAGGGGGAGAAAATGAGCAGTTCTTC. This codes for CASSILGTGGENEQFF.